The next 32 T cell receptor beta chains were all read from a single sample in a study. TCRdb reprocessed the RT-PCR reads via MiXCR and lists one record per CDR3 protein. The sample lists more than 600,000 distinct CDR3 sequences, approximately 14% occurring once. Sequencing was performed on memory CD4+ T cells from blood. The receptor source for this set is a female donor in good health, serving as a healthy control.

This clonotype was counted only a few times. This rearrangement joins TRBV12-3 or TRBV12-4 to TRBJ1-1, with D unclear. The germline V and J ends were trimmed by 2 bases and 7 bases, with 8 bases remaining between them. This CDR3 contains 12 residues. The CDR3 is CASSLRPNEAFF. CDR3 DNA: TGTGCCAGCAGTTTACGGCCAAATGAAGCTTTCTTT.

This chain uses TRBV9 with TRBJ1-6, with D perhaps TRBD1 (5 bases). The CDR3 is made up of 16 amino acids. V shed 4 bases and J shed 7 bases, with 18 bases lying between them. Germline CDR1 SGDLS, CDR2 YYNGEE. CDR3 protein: CASSPRQLGTNSPLHF. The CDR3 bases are TGTGCCAGCAGCCCGCGGCAGTTGGGGACGAATTCACCCCTCCACTTT.

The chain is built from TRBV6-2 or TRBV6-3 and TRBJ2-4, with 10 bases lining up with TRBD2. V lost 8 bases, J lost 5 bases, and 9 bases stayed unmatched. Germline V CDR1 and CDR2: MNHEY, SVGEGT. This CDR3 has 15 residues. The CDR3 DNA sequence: TGTGCCAGCCATGCTAGCGGGGGCCTCGAAAACATTCAGTACTTC. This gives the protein CASHASGGLENIQYF.

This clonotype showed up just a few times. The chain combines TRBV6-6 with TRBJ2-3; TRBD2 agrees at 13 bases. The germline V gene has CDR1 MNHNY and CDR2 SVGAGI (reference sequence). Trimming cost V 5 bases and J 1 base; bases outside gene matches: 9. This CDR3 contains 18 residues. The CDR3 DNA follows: TGTGCCAGCAGTCCCTGGACTAGCGGGAGTTGGGGCACAGATACGCAGTATTTT. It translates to CASSPWTSGSWGTDTQYF.

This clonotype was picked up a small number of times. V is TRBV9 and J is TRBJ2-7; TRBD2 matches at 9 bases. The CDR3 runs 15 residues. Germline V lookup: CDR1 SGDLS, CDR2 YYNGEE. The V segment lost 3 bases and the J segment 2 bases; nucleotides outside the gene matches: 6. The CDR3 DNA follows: TGTGCCAGCAGCGCGCTAGCGGGAATCACCTACGAGCAGTACTTC. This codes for CASSALAGITYEQYF.

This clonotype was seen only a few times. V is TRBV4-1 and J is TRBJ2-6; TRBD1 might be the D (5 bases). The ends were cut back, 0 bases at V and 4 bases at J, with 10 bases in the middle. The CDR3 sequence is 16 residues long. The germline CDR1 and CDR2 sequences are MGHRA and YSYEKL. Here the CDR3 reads CASSQEGVSGANVLTF. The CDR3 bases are TGCGCCAGCAGCCAAGAAGGGGTCTCCGGGGCCAACGTCCTGACTTTC.

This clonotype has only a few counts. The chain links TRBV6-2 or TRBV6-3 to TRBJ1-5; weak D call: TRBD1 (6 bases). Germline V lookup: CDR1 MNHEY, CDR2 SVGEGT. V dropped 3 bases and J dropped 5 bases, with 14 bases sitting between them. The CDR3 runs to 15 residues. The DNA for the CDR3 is TGTGCCAGCAGTTATGGGGGGGGCATGGATCAGCCCCAGCATTTT. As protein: CASSYGGGMDQPQHF.

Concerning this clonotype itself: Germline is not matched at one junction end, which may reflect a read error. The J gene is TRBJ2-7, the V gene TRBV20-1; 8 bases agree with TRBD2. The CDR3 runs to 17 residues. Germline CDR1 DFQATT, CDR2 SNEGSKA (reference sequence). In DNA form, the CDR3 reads TGCAGTGCCAGAGTCGGGGGGGGAAGCGGGGTCCCCGGCGAGCAGTACTTC. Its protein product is CSARVGGGSGVPGEQYF.

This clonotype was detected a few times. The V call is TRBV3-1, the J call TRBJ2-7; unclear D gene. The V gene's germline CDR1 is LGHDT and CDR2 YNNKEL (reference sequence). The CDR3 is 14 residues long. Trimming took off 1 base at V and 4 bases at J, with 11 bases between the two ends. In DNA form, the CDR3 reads TGTGCCAGCAGCCAAGCGCGGCTAACTTACGAGCAGTACTTC. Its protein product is CASSQARLTYEQYF.

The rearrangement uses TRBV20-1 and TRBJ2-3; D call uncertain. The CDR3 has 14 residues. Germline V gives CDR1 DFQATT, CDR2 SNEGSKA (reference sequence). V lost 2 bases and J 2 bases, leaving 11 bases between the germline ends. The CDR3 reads CSARSSGLTDTQYF. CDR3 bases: TGCAGTGCTAGATCTAGTGGCCTCACAGATACGCAGTATTTT.

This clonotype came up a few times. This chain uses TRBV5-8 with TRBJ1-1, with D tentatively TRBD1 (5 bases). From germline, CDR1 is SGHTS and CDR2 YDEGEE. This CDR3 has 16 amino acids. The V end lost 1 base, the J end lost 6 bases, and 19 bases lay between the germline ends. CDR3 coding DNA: TGTGCCAGCAGCTTGCTAGTATCAGGGTTGAGTTCTGAAGCTTTCTTT. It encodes CASSLLVSGLSSEAFF.

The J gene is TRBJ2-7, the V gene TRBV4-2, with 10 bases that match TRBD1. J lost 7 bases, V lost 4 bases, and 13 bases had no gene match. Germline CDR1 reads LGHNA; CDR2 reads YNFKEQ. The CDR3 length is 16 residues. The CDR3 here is CASSLSSGQGLGEQYF. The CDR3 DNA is TGTGCCAGCAGCCTGTCATCGGGACAGGGGTTGGGGGAGCAGTACTTC.

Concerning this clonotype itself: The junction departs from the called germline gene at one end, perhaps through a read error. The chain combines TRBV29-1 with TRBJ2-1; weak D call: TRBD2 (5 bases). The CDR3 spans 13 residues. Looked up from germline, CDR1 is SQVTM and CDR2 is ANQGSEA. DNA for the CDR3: TGCAGCGTTGAGGGGAGTAGGGATAATGAGCCGTTCTTC. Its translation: CSVEGSRDNEPFF.

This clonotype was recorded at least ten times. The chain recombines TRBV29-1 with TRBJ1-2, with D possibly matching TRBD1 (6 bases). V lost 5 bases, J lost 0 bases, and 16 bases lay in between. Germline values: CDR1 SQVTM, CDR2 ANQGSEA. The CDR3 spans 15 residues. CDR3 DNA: TGCAGCGTTCAAGGGCCCAGGGGAACTAACTATGGCTACACCTTC. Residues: CSVQGPRGTNYGYTF.

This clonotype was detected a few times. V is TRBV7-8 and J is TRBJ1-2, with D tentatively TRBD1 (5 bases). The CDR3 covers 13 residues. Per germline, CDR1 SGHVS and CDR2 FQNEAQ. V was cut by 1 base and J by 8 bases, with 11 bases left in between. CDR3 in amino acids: CASSLGGVQGYTF. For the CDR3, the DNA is TGTGCCAGCAGCTTAGGAGGGGTACAGGGCTACACCTTC.

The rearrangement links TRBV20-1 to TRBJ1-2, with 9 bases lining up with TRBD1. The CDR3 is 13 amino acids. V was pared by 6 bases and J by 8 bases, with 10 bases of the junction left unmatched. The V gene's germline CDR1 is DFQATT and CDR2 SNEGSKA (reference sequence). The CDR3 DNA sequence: TGCAGTGCCTACGGGACAGGGAGTCGCGGCTACACCTTC. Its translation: CSAYGTGSRGYTF.

The chain's CDR3 is CASSPEPLVQNMVTDEKLFF. The CDR3 nucleotides read TGCGCCAGCAGCCCTGAGCCGCTTGTACAGAATATGGTGACGGATGAAAAACTGTTTTTT. The genes are TRBV4-3 and TRBJ1-4; D ambiguous. The germline V gene encodes CDR1 LGHNA and CDR2 YSLEER. The V end was cut by 4 bases, the J end by 6 bases, with 30 bases between. This CDR3 is 20 amino acids long.

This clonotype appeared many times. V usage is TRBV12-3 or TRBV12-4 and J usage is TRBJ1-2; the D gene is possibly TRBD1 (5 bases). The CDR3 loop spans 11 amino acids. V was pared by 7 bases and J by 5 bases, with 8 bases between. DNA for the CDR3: TGTGCCAGCAACAAGGGGTATGGCTACACCTTC. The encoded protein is CASNKGYGYTF.

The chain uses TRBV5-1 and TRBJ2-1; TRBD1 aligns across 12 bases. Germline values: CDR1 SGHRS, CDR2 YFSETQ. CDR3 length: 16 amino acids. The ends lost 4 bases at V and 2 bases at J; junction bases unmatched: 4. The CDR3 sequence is CASSGGTGGPYNEQFF. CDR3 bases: TGCGCCAGCAGCGGCGGGACAGGGGGCCCCTACAATGAGCAGTTCTTC.

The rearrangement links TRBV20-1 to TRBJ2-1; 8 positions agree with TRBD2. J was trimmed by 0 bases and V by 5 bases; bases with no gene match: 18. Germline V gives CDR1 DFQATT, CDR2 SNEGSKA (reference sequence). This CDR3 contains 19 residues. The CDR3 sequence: CSAGGGLGGIGGSYNEQFF. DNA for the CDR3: TGCAGTGCTGGCGGGGGACTAGGCGGAATTGGGGGCTCCTACAATGAGCAGTTCTTC.

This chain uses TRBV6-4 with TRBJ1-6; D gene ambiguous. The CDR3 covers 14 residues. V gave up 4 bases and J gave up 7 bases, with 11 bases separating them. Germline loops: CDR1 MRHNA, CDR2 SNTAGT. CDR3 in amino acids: CASSAKRANSPLHF. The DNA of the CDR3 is TGTGCCAGCAGTGCAAAGAGGGCAAATTCACCCCTCCACTTT.

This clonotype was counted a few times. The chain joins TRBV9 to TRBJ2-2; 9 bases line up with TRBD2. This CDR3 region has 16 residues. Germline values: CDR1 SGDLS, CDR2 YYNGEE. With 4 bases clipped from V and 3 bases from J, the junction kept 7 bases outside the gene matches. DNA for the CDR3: TGTGCCAGCAGCCGTAGACTAGCGGATCACACCGGGGAGCTGTTTTTT. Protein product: CASSRRLADHTGELFF.

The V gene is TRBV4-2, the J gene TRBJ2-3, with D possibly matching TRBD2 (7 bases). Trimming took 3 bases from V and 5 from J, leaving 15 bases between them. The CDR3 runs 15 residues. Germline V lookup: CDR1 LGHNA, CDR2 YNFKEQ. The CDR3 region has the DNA TGTGCCAGCAGCCAGGACGGGGGGCGCGGAGATACGCAGTATTTT. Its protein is CASSQDGGRGDTQYF.

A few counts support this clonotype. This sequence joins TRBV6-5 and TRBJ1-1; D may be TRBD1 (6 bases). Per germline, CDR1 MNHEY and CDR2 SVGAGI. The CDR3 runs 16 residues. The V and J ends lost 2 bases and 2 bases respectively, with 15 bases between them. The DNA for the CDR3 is TGTGCCAGCAGTTACATCCTGACAGGAGAAAACACTGAAGCTTTCTTT. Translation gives CASSYILTGENTEAFF.

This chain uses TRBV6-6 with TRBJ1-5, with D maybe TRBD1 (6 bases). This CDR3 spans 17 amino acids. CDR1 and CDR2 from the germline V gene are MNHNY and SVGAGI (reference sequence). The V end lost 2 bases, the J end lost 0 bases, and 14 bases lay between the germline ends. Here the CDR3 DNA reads TGTGCCAGCAGTTACGCCGGGGGCTCCTATAGCAATCAGCCCCAGCATTTT. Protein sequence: CASSYAGGSYSNQPQHF.

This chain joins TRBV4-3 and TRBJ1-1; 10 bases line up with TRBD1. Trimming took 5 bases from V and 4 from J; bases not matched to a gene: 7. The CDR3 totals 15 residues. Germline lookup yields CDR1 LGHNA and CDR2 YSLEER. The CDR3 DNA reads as TGCGCCAGCAGCGCTCAAAGGACAGGGGGCACTGAAGCTTTCTTT. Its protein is CASSAQRTGGTEAFF.

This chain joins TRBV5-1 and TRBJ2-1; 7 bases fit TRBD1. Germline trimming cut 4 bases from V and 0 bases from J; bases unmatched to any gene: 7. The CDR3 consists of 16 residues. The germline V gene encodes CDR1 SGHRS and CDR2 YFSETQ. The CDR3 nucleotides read TGCGCCAGCAGCCCCGGACAGGTTAGCTCCTACAATGAGCAGTTCTTC. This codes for CASSPGQVSSYNEQFF.

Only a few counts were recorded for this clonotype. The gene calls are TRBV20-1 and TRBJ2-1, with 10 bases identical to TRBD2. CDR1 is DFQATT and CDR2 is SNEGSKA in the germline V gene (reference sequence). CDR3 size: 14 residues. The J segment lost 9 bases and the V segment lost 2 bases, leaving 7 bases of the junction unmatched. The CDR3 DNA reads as TGCAGTGCTAGACGCAGCGGGGGGGCCACTGAGCAGTTCTTC. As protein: CSARRSGGATEQFF.

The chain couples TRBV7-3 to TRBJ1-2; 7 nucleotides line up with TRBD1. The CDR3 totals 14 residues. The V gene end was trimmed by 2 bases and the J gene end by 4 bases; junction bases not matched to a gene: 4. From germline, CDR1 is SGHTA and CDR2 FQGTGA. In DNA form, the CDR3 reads TGTGCCAGCAGCTTAGCAGGGGGGTCCTATGGCTACACCTTC. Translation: CASSLAGGSYGYTF. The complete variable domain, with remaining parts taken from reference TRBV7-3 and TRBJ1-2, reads GAGVSQTPSNKVTEKGKYVELRCDPISGHTALYWYRQSLGQGPEFLIYFQGTGAADDSGLPNDRFFAVRPEGSVSTLKIQRTERGDSAVYLCASSLAGGSYGYTFGSGTRLTVV.

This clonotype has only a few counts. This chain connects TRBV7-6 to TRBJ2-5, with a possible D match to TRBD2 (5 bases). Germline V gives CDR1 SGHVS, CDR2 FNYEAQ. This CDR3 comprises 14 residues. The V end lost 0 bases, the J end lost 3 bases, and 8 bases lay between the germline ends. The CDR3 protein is CASSLAGVKETQYF. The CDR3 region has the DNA TGTGCCAGCAGCTTAGCGGGAGTAAAAGAGACCCAGTACTTC.

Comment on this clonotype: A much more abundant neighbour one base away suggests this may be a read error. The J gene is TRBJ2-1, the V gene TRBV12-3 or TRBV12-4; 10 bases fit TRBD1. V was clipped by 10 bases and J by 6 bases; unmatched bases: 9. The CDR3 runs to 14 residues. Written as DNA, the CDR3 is TGTGCCAACAGCCCCGGGACAGGGGCCAATGAGCAGTTCTTC. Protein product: CANSPGTGANEQFF.

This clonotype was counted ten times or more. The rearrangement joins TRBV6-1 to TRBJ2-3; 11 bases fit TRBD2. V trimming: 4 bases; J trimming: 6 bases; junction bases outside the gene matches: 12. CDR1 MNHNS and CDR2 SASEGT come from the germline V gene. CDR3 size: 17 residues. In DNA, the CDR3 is TGTGCCAGCAGTGGAGCCGGAATAGCGGGAGGGGCGGATACGCAGTATTTT. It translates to CASSGAGIAGGADTQYF.